One T cell receptor (beta chain) is described in this entry. Its antigen remains undetermined. Base qualities are not provided; no much larger clone lies one nucleotide away. The data were taken from a study of CD8+ T cells in alopecia areata (dated by TCRdb to 2016 to 2019). Context from the whole study: The treated patients took part in an open-label pilot trial in which moderate-to-severe alopecia areata was treated with oral tofacitinib at 5 to 10 mg twice daily. For the treated patients, the SALT score, which quantifies what percentage of scalp surface area is affected, served as the measure of disease severity. Biopsies were taken from tofacitinib-treated patients at baseline and again at 4 and 24 weeks into treatment, and several of those patients also had a later scalp biopsy. To study T cell clonal expansion in alopecia areata, the researchers applied high-throughput TCRbeta sequencing to both the C3H/HeJ mouse model and human patients. Tofacitinib was administered for 6 to 18 months, and 6 months of follow-up off drug were then conducted to assess delayed response and recurrence. Scalp clonality was compared among normal scalp (n=4), patchy alopecia areata scalp (n=8), and alopecia totalis/universalis scalp (n=8). TCRbeta CDR3 regions were amplified by immunoSEQ multiplex PCR using 35 Vbeta forward and 13 Jbeta reverse primers. RNA came from the PAXgene miRNA kit for fixed scalp, the miRNeasy kit for PBMCs, and the RNeasy kit for mouse skin. In humans, TCRbeta sequencing was performed on scalp tissue and on sorted CD4+ and CD8+ peripheral blood T cells from healthy controls and from patients with patchy or totalis/universalis alopecia areata.

The sample's treatment or condition label is to be understood as: oral pan-JAK inhibitor, 5-10 mg twice daily. From alopecia areata patients, peripheral blood was collected along with lesional scalp punch biopsies. After PBMCs were isolated by density centrifugation and stained for CD3, CD4 and CD8, a FACSAria was used to sort CD4+ and CD8+ T cells. The library was produced with the immunoSEQ multiplex PCR assay. To provide template for TCR sequencing, every sample had RNA extracted and reverse transcribed into cDNA. SuperScript III was used to make first-strand cDNA, primed with a 2:1 mix of oligo-dT and random hexamers. A synthetic immune receptor repertoire was used to assess amplification bias, and residual bias was removed computationally. As for the authors' bioinformatics: Raw reads were preprocessed to remove errors, and CDR3 was defined according to IMGT conventions as the region from the conserved cysteine to phenylalanine. Clonality was computed by normalizing Shannon entropy by log2 of the number of productive unique TCRs and subtracting the result from 1. Whether scalp clones were CD4 or CD8 was inferred by matching scalp TCRbeta sequences against CD4 and CD8 repertoires sorted from blood. TCRdb carries this immuneACCESS record with in-frame sequences only. Its versions omit some clonotypes, under half of them owing to an unresolved V gene in the studies checked, with the rest unexplained. The V and J calls and clone size come from that table; D and trimming were worked out from the DNA. The sample profile shows about 260,000 clones; 60% of them were found once. About 0.88% of the sample is taken by the ten largest.

The CDR3 runs 14 residues from the cysteine to the phenylalanine. Left in the record is the CDR3 DNA by itself, 42 bases read in frame from the first base. CDR1 and CDR2 were assigned from the germline V gene as SGHTA and FQGNSA. V gives up 8 bases and J gives up 2 bases, and the segment between their germline ends measures 13 bases. The paper as a whole reports these results and caveats: Compared with mice, TCR sequences shared between patients were less clear, possibly partly because of HLA diversity across the patient population. Scalp clonality and the number of expanded CD8+ clones among the top 100 scalp clones were significantly decreased by tofacitinib. Scalp TCR repertoire analysis is complicated because resident alphabeta T cells in normal human skin are also sequenced, whereas mouse skin is dominated by gammadelta T cells. Because the treated cohort was small and had only one nonresponder, larger studies are needed to examine links between baseline CD8+ expansion and response. Many expanded lesional clones persisted in scalp and blood during tofacitinib treatment, which may partly explain relapse after stopping treatment. Lesional scalp, especially in alopecia totalis/universalis, showed higher clonality and more expanded CD8+ clones than normal scalp, suggesting antigenic drive.

The source material was CD4+ T cells sorted from blood, sampled at roughly week 53, from a patient treated with tofacitinib. The TCR was taken from a human donor with alopecia areata. Recombination connected TRBV7-2 to TRBJ2-1; a tentative D match to TRBD2 spans 6 bases. The CDR3 protein is CASSRIAAYNEQFF. The nucleotide sequence is TGTGCCAGCTCGAGGATAGCGGCCTACAATGAGCAGTTCTTC. With all but the CDR3 taken from the reference TRBV7-2 and TRBJ2-1 genes, the full variable domain is: GAGVSQSPSNKVTEKGKDVELRCDPISGHTALYWYRQSLGQGLEFLIYFQGNSAPDKSGLPSDRFSAERTGGSVSTLTIQRTQQEDSAVYLCASSRIAAYNEQFFGPGTRLTVL.